Following are 8 T cell receptor beta chains from one sample sequenced in a study of STAT5B mutations in CD4+ large granular lymphocyte leukemia (dated by TCRdb to between 2021 and 2024). Libraries were built with the immunoSEQ multiplex PCR assay. TCRdb obtained this table from immuneACCESS and retained in-frame rearrangements with V and J assigned. These tables miss some clones; where compared with another copy, unresolved V genes account for less than half of the shortfall, and the remainder is unexplained. This sample lists over 30,000 clones; roughly four fifths were detected once. Together, the top ten hold 3.5% to 5% of the sample. The sample consisted of CD4+ T cells from blood buffy coats. The receptors derive from a human donor in good health.

The chain employs TRBV7-9 and TRBJ2-7; D uncertain. V was shortened by 6 bases and J by 2 bases, with 14 bases between the two germline ends. The length of the CDR3 is 14 residues. The germline gives CDR1 SEHNR, CDR2 FQNEAQ (reference sequence). The CDR3 is CASRRSVVPYEQYF. CDR3 in DNA: TGTGCCAGCAGACGGTCCGTGGTCCCCTACGAGCAGTACTTC.

This clone was seen only a few times. This chain uses TRBV4-2 with TRBJ1-5, with 7 bases that match TRBD1. Germline-derived CDR1 and CDR2 are LGHNA and YNFKEQ. The CDR3 has 15 amino acids. The V segment lost 0 bases and the J segment 3 bases; nucleotides outside the gene matches: 2. The CDR3 bases are TGTGCCAGCAGCCAAGAGACAGGGACCAATCAGCCCCAGCATTTT. As protein: CASSQETGTNQPQHF.

The chain recombines TRBV7-2 with TRBJ2-7, with a possible D match to TRBD1 (6 bases). Per germline, CDR1 SGHTA and CDR2 FQGNSA. Between the trimmed V and J ends, which lost 6 bases and 6 bases, there was a span of 15 bases. This CDR3 is 13 amino acids long. The CDR3 spells CASSPKQGREQYF. As DNA, the CDR3 is TGTGCCAGCAGTCCGAAACAGGGCCGCGAGCAGTACTTC.

A single count supports this clone. The V and J genes are TRBV18 and TRBJ2-2; TRBD1 might be the D (6 bases). The CDR3 totals 16 residues. Germline V lookup: CDR1 KGHSH, CDR2 LQKENI. Trimming took 3 bases from V and 8 from J, leaving 19 bases between them. The CDR3 nucleotides are TGTGCCAGCTCACCTATGGGGGCCACGTCACCGGGGGAGCTGTTTTTT. Translation: CASSPMGATSPGELFF.

V gene TRBV5-5 combines with J gene TRBJ2-7, with D perhaps matching TRBD1 (6 bases). Looked up from germline, CDR1 is SGHKS and CDR2 is YYEKEE (reference sequence). Between the trimmed V and J ends, which lost 4 bases and 1 base, there was a span of 12 bases. There are 14 residues in the CDR3. CDR3 nucleotide sequence: TGTGCCAGCAGCCCACAGGGATCGTCCTACGAGCAGTACTTC. This translates into CASSPQGSSYEQYF.

The J gene is TRBJ2-1, the V gene TRBV4-3; tentative D call: TRBD2 (6 bases). V dropped 0 bases and J dropped 10 bases, with 22 bases sitting between them. Germline loops: CDR1 LGHNA, CDR2 YSLEER. CDR3 length: 17 residues. The CDR3 region has the DNA TGCGCCAGCAGCCAAGATCGACGGGAGTCCATCTGGGGGGAGCAGTTCTTC. Encoded protein: CASSQDRRESIWGEQFF.

The chain uses TRBV5-1 and TRBJ2-7; D possibly corresponds to TRBD2 (5 bases). CDR3 length: 16 amino acids. Trimming took 1 base from V and 2 from J, leaving 16 bases between them. Germline V CDR1 and CDR2: SGHRS, YFSETQ. The CDR3 sequence: CASSLYGRGGAYEQYF. The CDR3 DNA reads as TGCGCCAGCAGCTTGTACGGCCGGGGTGGGGCCTACGAGCAGTACTTC.

This clone appeared once. The chain recombines TRBV5-5 with TRBJ1-2, with TRBD1 matching 9 bases. V shed 4 bases, J shed 4 bases, and the junction held 2 bases outside the gene matches. CDR1 is SGHKS and CDR2 is YYEKEE in the germline V gene (reference sequence). This CDR3 is 13 amino acids long. This CDR3 reads CASSPDRGYGYTF. DNA for the CDR3: TGTGCCAGCAGCCCGGACAGGGGCTATGGCTACACCTTC.